Listed below are T cell receptor beta chains from one sample, sequenced in a study of blood T cell repertoires in COVID-19. Libraries were prepared by immunoSEQ multiplex PCR; TCRdb keeps only in-frame clonotypes and omits some of them. In the table there are just under 300,000 clones, 85% to 90% of which are singletons. The sample consisted of peripheral blood. Source of these receptors: an older man with acute or convalescent COVID-19. Both conserved end residues are part of each CDR3. D genes are given only for firm matches. Size tells how often a clone was seen (once, few, many) or the class of an expanded clone, and some rows leave it out.

j_call v_call clone_size d_call cdr3_aa cdr3_nt
TRBJ2-3 TRBV19 . TRBD2 CASSKILAASTDTQYF TGTGCCAGTAGCAAGATACTAGCGGCTAGCACAGATACGCAGTATTTT
TRBJ2-2 TRBV12-3/TRBV12-4 . . CASSHSTGELFF TGTGCCAGTTCACATTCCACCGGGGAGCTGTTTTTT
TRBJ1-1 TRBV5-5 . . CASSDGGRAGTEAFF TGTGCCAGCAGCGATGGAGGGAGGGCGGGCACTGAAGCTTTCTTT
TRBJ1-1 TRBV28 . . CASSSPSNTEAFF TGTGCCAGCAGTTCTCCTTCGAACACTGAAGCTTTCTTT
TRBJ2-7 TRBV24-1 . . CATSEGGQSEQYF TGTGCCACCAGTGAGGGGGGACAGTCCGAGCAGTACTTC
TRBJ1-2 TRBV5-4 . . CASTKPAENYGYTF TGTGCCAGCACCAAGCCCGCTGAGAACTATGGCTACACCTTC
TRBJ1-5 TRBV9 . . CASSAAGGNQPQHF TGTGCCAGCAGCGCCGCGGGCGGCAATCAGCCCCAGCATTTT
TRBJ2-2 TRBV29-1 once . CSGQTGRGAGTGELFF TGCAGCGGTCAAACGGGACGGGGGGCGGGCACCGGGGAGCTGTTTTTT
TRBJ2-5 TRBV3-1/TRBV3-2 . TRBD1 CASSRQGGGETQYF TGTGCCAGCAGCCGACAGGGTGGGGGAGAGACCCAGTACTTC
TRBJ2-1 TRBV7-7 . . CASSFGTPSSEQFF TGTGCCAGCAGCTTCGGGACTCCTTCTAGTGAGCAGTTCTTC
TRBJ2-7 TRBV28 . TRBD2 CASTTIGGFYYEQYF TGTGCCAGCACCACGATCGGGGGGTTCTACTACGAGCAGTACTTC
TRBJ2-2 TRBV3-1/TRBV3-2 . . CASSQGTNTVSGELFF TGTGCCAGCAGCCAAGGGACAAACACCGTCTCCGGGGAGCTGTTTTTT
TRBJ2-1 TRBV19 . . CASSYAGRSYNEQFF TGTGCCAGTAGTTATGCGGGACGATCCTACAATGAGCAGTTCTTC
TRBJ2-7 TRBV18 . TRBD2 CASSPSGGRREQYF TGTGCCAGCTCACCTAGCGGGGGGCGACGGGAGCAGTACTTC
TRBJ1-2 TRBV5-1 . TRBD1 CASSLGAGTGGPGYTF TGCGCCAGCAGCTTGGGGGCCGGGACAGGGGGCCCTGGCTACACCTTC
TRBJ2-5 TRBV3-1/TRBV3-2 . TRBD1 CASSQGTGRAETQYF TGTGCCAGCAGCCAGGGGACAGGGAGAGCCGAGACCCAGTACTTC
TRBJ2-5 TRBV29-1 . . CSVEDSSGIETQYF TGCAGCGTTGAAGATAGTTCAGGGATAGAGACCCAGTACTTC
TRBJ1-5 TRBV4-1 . . CASSQGAQGRDQPQHF TGCGCCAGCAGCCAAGGGGCGCAGGGCAGGGATCAGCCCCAGCATTTT
TRBJ2-3 TRBV15 . . CATSVRQVGSTDTQYF TGTGCCACCAGCGTTCGACAGGTGGGGAGCACAGATACGCAGTATTTT
TRBJ2-7 TRBV12-3/TRBV12-4 few . CASSFGQNYEQYF TGTGCCAGCAGTTTTGGACAGAACTACGAGCAGTACTTC
TRBJ1-5 TRBV19 . TRBD1 CASSSQRGQINQPQHF TGTGCCAGTAGTTCCCAACGGGGACAGATCAATCAGCCCCAGCATTTT
TRBJ1-4 TRBV30 . . CAWSGTAENEKLFF TGTGCCTGGAGTGGAACAGCCGAGAATGAAAAACTGTTTTTT
TRBJ1-3 TRBV7-2 . . CASSLGSSSGNTIYF TGTGCCAGCAGCTTAGGATCTAGTTCTGGAAACACCATATATTTT
TRBJ2-1 TRBV2 . . CASRIQTYNEQFF TGTGCCAGCAGAATCCAGACCTACAATGAGCAGTTCTTC
TRBJ1-3 TRBV9 . . CASSVENSGNTIYF TGTGCCAGCAGCGTAGAAAACAGTGGAAACACCATATATTTT
TRBJ2-7 TRBV20-1 . TRBD1 CSASDRGYEQYF TGCAGTGCTAGTGACAGGGGCTACGAGCAGTACTTC
TRBJ1-1 TRBV5-1 . TRBD1 CASSSQDRGTEAFF TGCGCCAGCAGCTCCCAGGACAGGGGCACTGAAGCTTTCTTT
TRBJ1-1 TRBV5-3 . . CARSFRETGGRGGTEAFF TGTGCCAGAAGCTTCCGGGAGACCGGGGGGCGGGGTGGCACTGAAGCTTTCTTT
TRBJ2-7 TRBV2 . . CASSAGVSGSRYF TGTGCCAGCAGTGCGGGAGTCTCCGGATCGCGGTACTTC
TRBJ2-1 TRBV13 . . CASSFYPGQAYNEQFF TGTGCCAGCAGCTTCTATCCGGGACAAGCCTACAATGAGCAGTTCTTC
TRBJ2-3 TRBV6-5 once TRBD1 CASSYSRQGKMYF TGTGCCAGCAGTTACTCTAGACAGGGGAAGATGTATTTT
TRBJ2-5 TRBV10-3 . TRBD1 CATQGGQGEETQYF TGTGCCACCCAGGGTGGGCAGGGGGAGGAGACCCAGTACTTC
TRBJ2-3 TRBV7-8 . . CASSLAGRREDTQYF TGTGCCAGCAGCTTAGCGGGCAGGAGGGAGGATACGCAGTATTTT
TRBJ2-2 TRBV10-1 . TRBD2 CASSESGVAGGPSNTGELFF TGCGCCAGCAGTGAGTCAGGTGTAGCGGGAGGGCCATCCAACACCGGGGAGCTGTTTTTT
TRBJ1-5 TRBV6-5 . TRBD1 CASSSSDRDQPQHF TGTGCCAGCAGTTCCAGCGACAGGGATCAGCCCCAGCATTTT
TRBJ1-4 TRBV29-1 . TRBD1 CSAMDRGNEKLFF TGCAGCGCCATGGACAGGGGGAATGAAAAACTGTTTTTT
TRBJ2-1 TRBV24-1 many TRBD2 CATSDPGTSGFNEQFF TGTGCCACCAGTGACCCCGGGACTAGCGGCTTCAATGAGCAGTTCTTC
TRBJ2-3 TRBV2 . TRBD2 CASSVSQGGPDTQYF TGTGCCAGCAGTGTCTCGCAGGGAGGGCCAGATACGCAGTATTTT
TRBJ2-2 TRBV29-1 . . CSGGTGVAGELFF TGCAGCGGGGGGACGGGAGTAGCCGGGGAGCTGTTTTTT
TRBJ2-7 TRBV2 few TRBD2 CASRTGRSLSYEQYF TGTGCCAGCAGGACCGGGAGGTCCCTGTCGTACGAGCAGTACTTC
TRBJ2-1 TRBV7-2 few . CASSLVDARSYNEQFF TGTGCCAGCAGCTTAGTAGATGCCAGGTCCTACAATGAGCAGTTCTTC
TRBJ2-2 TRBV6-6 . TRBD1 CASSLPGQGTGELFF TGTGCCAGCAGCCTCCCCGGACAGGGTACCGGGGAGCTGTTTTTT
TRBJ2-7 TRBV28 . TRBD1 CASSSPWQGARYEQYF TGTGCCAGCAGTTCTCCGTGGCAGGGGGCTAGATACGAGCAGTACTTC
TRBJ2-2 TRBV7-9 . TRBD1 CASSAWTGGDTGELFF TGTGCCAGCAGCGCCTGGACAGGGGGCGACACCGGGGAGCTGTTTTTT
TRBJ2-3 TRBV4-3 . TRBD2 CASSHLSGGTDTQYF TGCGCCAGCAGCCACCTTAGCGGGGGGACAGATACGCAGTATTTT
TRBJ1-2 TRBV25-1 . TRBD1 CASSEAGTGNYGYTF TGTGCCAGCAGTGAAGCCGGGACAGGGAACTATGGCTACACCTTC
TRBJ1-6 TRBV7-9 . TRBD1 CASTRDRVGSPLHF TGTGCCAGCACCCGCGACAGGGTGGGTTCACCCCTCCACTTT
TRBJ1-3 TRBV11-2 . . CASSLDRGNTIYF TGTGCCAGCAGCTTAGATAGAGGAAACACCATATATTTT
TRBJ2-1 TRBV24-1 . TRBD2 CATSDFTSGGSYEQFF TGTGCCACCAGTGATTTTACAAGCGGGGGTTCCTATGAGCAGTTCTTC
TRBJ1-2 TRBV21-1 once . CASSKPGGPSNYGYTF TGTGCCAGCAGCAAACCGGGCGGGCCTTCTAACTATGGCTACACCTTC
TRBJ1-4 TRBV5-1 . . CASSSDGRTRTRNEKLFF TGCGCCAGCAGCTCGGACGGACGGACTCGGACTAGAAATGAAAAACTGTTTTTT
TRBJ2-3 TRBV11-2 few TRBD2 CASRPPGRAGGDTQYF TGTGCCAGCCGTCCTCCCGGGAGGGCCGGTGGAGATACGCAGTATTTT
TRBJ2-1 TRBV19 . TRBD2 CASSPWIAGVGMGEQFF TGTGCCAGTAGCCCATGGATAGCGGGAGTAGGGATGGGTGAGCAGTTCTTC
TRBJ2-7 TRBV11-3 . . CASSLDRGSPYEQYF TGTGCCAGCAGCTTAGATCGGGGTAGCCCCTACGAGCAGTACTTC